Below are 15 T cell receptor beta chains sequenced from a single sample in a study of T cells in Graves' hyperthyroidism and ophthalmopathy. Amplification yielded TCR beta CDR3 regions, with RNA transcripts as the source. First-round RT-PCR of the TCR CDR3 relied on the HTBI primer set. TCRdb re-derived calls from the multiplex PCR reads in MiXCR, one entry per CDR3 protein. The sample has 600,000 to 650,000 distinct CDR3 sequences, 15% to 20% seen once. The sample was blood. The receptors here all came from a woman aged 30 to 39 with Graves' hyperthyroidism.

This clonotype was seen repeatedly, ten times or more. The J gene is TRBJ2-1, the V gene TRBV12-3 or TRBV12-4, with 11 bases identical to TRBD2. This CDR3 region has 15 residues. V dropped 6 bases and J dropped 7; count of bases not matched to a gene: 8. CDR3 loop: CASRPLAGGRNEQFF. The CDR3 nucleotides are TGTGCCAGCAGACCTCTAGCGGGAGGTAGGAATGAGCAGTTCTTC.

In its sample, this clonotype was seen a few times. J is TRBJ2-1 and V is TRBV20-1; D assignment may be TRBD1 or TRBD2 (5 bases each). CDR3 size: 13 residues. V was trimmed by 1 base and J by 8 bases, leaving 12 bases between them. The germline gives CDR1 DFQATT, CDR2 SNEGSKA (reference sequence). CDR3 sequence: CSARAGLLDEQFF. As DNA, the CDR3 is TGCAGTGCTAGAGCGGGGCTTTTGGATGAGCAGTTCTTC.

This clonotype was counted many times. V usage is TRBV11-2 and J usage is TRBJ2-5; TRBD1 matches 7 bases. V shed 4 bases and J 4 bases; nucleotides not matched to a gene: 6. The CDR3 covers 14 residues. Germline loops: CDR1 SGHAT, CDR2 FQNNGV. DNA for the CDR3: TGTGCCAGCAGCTCCTTGAGGGGGCGAGAGACCCAGTACTTC. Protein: CASSSLRGRETQYF.

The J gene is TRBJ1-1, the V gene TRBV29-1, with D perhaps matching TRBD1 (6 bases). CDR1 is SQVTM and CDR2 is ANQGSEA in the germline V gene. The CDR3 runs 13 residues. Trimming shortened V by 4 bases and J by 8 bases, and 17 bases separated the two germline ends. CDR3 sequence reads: CSVVKGRGTEAFF. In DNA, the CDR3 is TGCAGCGTTGTGAAGGGGCGCGGGACAGAAGCTTTCTTT.

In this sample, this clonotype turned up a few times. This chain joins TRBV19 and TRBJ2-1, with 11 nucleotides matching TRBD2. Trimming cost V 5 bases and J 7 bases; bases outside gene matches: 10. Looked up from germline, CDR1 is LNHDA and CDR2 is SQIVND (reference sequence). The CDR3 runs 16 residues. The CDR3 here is CASSQLLAGVRNEQFF. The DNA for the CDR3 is TGTGCCAGTAGTCAACTACTAGCGGGAGTCCGGAATGAGCAGTTCTTC.

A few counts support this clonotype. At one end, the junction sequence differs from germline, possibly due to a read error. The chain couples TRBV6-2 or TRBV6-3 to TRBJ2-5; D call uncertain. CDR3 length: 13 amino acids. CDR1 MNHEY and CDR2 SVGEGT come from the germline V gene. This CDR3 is CASSPPGQEAQYF. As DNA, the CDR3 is TGTGCCAGCAGCCCTCCGGGCCAAGAGGCCCAGTACTTC.

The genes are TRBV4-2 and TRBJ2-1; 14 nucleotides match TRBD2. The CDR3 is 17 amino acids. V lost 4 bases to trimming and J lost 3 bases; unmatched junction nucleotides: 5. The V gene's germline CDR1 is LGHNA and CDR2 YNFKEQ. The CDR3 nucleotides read TGTGCCAGCAGCCGCGGGACTAGCGGGAGTTTCTACAATGAGCAGTTCTTC. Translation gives CASSRGTSGSFYNEQFF.

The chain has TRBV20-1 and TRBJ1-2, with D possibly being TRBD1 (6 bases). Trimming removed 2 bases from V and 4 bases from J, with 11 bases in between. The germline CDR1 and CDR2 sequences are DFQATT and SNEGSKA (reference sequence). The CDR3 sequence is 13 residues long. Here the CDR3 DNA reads TGCAGTGCTAGACAGGGGTTATTCTATGGCTACACCTTC. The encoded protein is CSARQGLFYGYTF.

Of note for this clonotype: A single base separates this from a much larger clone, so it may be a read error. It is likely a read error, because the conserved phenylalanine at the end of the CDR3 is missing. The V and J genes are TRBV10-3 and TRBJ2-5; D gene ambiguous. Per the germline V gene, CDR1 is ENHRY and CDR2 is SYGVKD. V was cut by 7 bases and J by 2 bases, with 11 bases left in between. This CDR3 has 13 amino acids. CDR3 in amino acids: CAITQGVQETQYL. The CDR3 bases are TGTGCCATCACCCAAGGAGTTCAAGAGACCCAGTACCTC.

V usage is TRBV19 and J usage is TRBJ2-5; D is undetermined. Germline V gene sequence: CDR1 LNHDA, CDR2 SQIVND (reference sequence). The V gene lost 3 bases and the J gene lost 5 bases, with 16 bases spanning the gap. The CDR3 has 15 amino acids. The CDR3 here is CASSMWESGQETQYF. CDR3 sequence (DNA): TGTGCCAGTAGTATGTGGGAATCGGGTCAGGAGACCCAGTACTTC.

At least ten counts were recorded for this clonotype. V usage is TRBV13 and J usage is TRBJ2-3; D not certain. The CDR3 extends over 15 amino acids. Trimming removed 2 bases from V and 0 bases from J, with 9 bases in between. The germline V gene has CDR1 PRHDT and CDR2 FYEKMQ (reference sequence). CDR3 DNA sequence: TGTGCCAGCAGCTTAAATCCCCAAAGCACAGATACGCAGTATTTT. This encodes CASSLNPQSTDTQYF. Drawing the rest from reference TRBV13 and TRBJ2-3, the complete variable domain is AAGVIQSPRHLIKEKRETATLKCYPIPRHDTVYWYQQGPGQDPQFLISFYEKMQSDKGSIPDRFSAQQFSDYHSELNMSSLELGDSALYFCASSLNPQSTDTQYFGPGTRLTVL.

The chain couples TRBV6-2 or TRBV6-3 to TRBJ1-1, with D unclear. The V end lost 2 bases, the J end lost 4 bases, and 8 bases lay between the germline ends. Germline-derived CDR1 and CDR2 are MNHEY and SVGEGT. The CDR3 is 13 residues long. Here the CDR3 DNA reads TGTGCCAGCAGTTACGGCGGGAGCACTGAAGCTTTCTTT. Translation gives CASSYGGSTEAFF.

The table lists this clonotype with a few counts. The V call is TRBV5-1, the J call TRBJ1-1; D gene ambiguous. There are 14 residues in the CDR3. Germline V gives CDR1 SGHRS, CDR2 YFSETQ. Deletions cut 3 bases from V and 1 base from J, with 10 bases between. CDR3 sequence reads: CASSSTVENTEAFF. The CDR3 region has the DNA TGCGCCAGCAGCTCGACGGTCGAGAACACTGAAGCTTTCTTT.

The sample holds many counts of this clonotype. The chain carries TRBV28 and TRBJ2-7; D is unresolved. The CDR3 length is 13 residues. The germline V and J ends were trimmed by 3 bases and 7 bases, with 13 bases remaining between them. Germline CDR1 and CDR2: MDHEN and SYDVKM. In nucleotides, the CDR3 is TGTGCCAGCAGTTTTGGCACACTAAGGGAGCAGTACTTC. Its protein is CASSFGTLREQYF.

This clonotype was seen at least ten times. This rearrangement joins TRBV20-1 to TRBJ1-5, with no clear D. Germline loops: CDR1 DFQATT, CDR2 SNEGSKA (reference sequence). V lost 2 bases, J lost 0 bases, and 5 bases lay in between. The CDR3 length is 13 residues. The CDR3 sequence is CSARQDSNQPQHF. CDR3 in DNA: TGCAGTGCTAGACAGGATAGCAATCAGCCCCAGCATTTT.